Included here is one T cell receptor (beta chain) sequence, with context. Its antigen is as yet unknown. The sample originates from a study of cytomegalovirus exposure and HLA in healthy donors. Study context: Approximately 190 million T cells yielded 110 million or so unique TCR beta sequences in earlier analysis. Genotyping of roughly 400 donors showed that over 65% belonged to the Caucasian-associated ancestry cluster. General study findings and limits: In a later analysis, parvovirus B19, influenza, CMV and Epstein-Barr virus appeared linked to several top co-occurrence clusters.

Primers: 60 Vbeta forward and 13 Jbeta reverse. Produced via immunoSEQ multiplex PCR; TCRdb's table is partial and in-frame only. The table has about 150,000 clones, around 65% seen once; the top ten hold about 3%. Germline CDR1 reads PRHDT; CDR2 reads FYEKMQ (reference sequence). The CDR3 covers 15 residues. Trimming stripped 5 bases from V and 4 bases from J, with 17 bases between. V usage is TRBV13 and J usage is TRBJ1-2, with D unresolved. The TCR comes from a woman in her twenties or thirties in good health and CMV-seropositive. What was sequenced was PBMCs. This CDR3 is CASSPRGRGAYGYTF. The CDR3 nucleotides read TGTGCCAGCAGCCCCCGCGGGCGCGGCGCCTATGGCTACACCTTC.